Each of the 9 T cell receptor beta chains below was sequenced from the same sample in a study of T cell responses to AZD1222 COVID-19 vaccine. Some clones are missing from TCRdb's copy, which holds only in-frame ones; the method was immunoSEQ multiplex PCR. The top ten hold 7.1% of the sample, which has about 120,000 clones, more than 85% seen once. The sample consisted of peripheral blood, taken 28 days after the second AZD1222 dose. Every receptor here comes from an adult who received the AZD1222 COVID-19 vaccine.

The chain combines TRBV7-6 with TRBJ1-4, with 8 bases identical to TRBD1. Unmatched junction bases numbered 11, after V lost 5 bases and J lost 9 bases. The CDR3 is made up of 15 amino acids. Germline V CDR1 and CDR2: SGHVS, FNYEAQ. This chain's CDR3 is CASSPFEDRAQKLFF. The CDR3 coding sequence is TGTGCCAGCAGCCCTTTCGAGGACAGGGCTCAAAAACTGTTTTTT. Combining the CDR3 with reference TRBV7-6 and TRBJ1-4 gives the whole variable domain GAGVSQSPRYKVTKRGQDVALRCDPISGHVSLYWYRQALGQGPEFLTYFNYEAQQDKSGLPNDRFSAERPEGSISTLTIQRTEQRDSAMYRCASSPFEDRAQKLFFGSGTQLSVL.

The chain carries TRBV14 and TRBJ2-3; TRBD2 matches at 10 bases. The germline V gene encodes CDR1 SGHDN and CDR2 FVKESK. V shed 4 bases, J shed 0 bases, and the junction held 13 bases outside the gene matches. The CDR3 is made up of 19 amino acids. The CDR3 DNA follows: TGTGCCAGCAGCCTCAGCTCGGGACTAGCGAGGATTAGCACAGATACGCAGTATTTT. Translation: CASSLSSGLARISTDTQYF. Full variable domain (outside the CDR3, taken from reference TRBV14 and TRBJ2-3): EAGVTQFPSHSVIEKGQTVTLRCDPISGHDNLYWYRRVMGKEIKFLLHFVKESKQDESGMPNNRFLAERTGGTYSTLKVQPAELEDSGVYFCASSLSSGLARISTDTQYFGPGTRLTVL.

This clone was seen only once. The chain combines TRBV7-2 with TRBJ1-2; TRBD1 aligns across 8 bases. CDR1 and CDR2 from the germline V gene are SGHTA and FQGNSA. There are 15 residues in the CDR3. J lost 7 bases, V lost 1 base, and 8 bases had no gene match. Here the CDR3 reads CASSLGTGTLTGYTF. CDR3 in DNA: TGTGCCAGCAGCTTAGGGACAGGGACCCTAACTGGCTACACCTTC.

The chain links TRBV7-8 to TRBJ1-5; no reliable D call. CDR3 length: 12 amino acids. From germline, CDR1 is SGHVS and CDR2 FQNEAQ. Trimming shortened V by 2 bases and J by 5 bases, and 4 bases separated the two germline ends. The CDR3 nucleotides read TGTGCCAGCAGCTTATTGGATCAGCCCCAGCATTTT. Its protein is CASSLLDQPQHF.

The rearrangement uses TRBV18 and TRBJ2-2, with unresolved D. The CDR3 is made up of 13 amino acids. The V gene's germline CDR1 is KGHSH and CDR2 LQKENI. The V end was cut by 3 bases, the J end by 6 bases, with 8 bases between. The CDR3 region has the DNA TGTGCCAGCTCACCCAGTACCGCCGGGGAGCTGTTTTTT. Translation: CASSPSTAGELFF.

J is TRBJ2-7 and V is TRBV19, with a possible D match to TRBD1 (6 bases). The CDR3 covers 14 residues. V shed 5 bases and J shed 6 bases, with 17 bases lying between them. CDR1 is LNHDA, CDR2 SQIVND, per germline (reference sequence). In nucleotides, the CDR3 is TGTGCCAGTAGTTTCCATTCCCCAGGGGTCGAGCAGTACTTC. As protein: CASSFHSPGVEQYF.

V and J are TRBV24-1 and TRBJ1-3; TRBD1 aligns across 7 bases. Trimming at V came to 1 base and at J to 1 base, leaving 9 bases not matched to a gene. Germline V CDR1 and CDR2: KGHDR, SFDVKD. This CDR3 has 18 residues. The CDR3 is CATSDFLEQGKSGNTIYF. CDR3 in DNA: TGTGCCACCAGTGATTTCCTGGAACAGGGGAAATCTGGAAACACCATATATTTT.

This chain joins TRBV29-1 and TRBJ1-6; 9 positions agree with TRBD1. Germline V gene lookup returns CDR1 SQVTM and CDR2 ANQGSEA. The CDR3 runs to 13 residues. The ends lost 4 bases at V and 6 bases at J; junction bases unmatched: 1. The CDR3 DNA is TGCAGCGTTGGACAGGGGGGTAATTCACCCCTCCACTTT. Translated: CSVGQGGNSPLHF. The variable domain in full, completed from reference TRBV29-1 and TRBJ1-6, reads SAVISQKPSRDICQRGTSLTIQCQVDSQVTMMFWYRQQPGQSLTLIATANQGSEATYESGFVIDKFPISRPNLTFSTLTVSNMSPEDSSIYLCSVGQGGNSPLHFGNGTRLTVT.

V is TRBV27 and J is TRBJ2-3; a weak D match, TRBD1 (6 bases). Germline loops: CDR1 MNHEY, CDR2 SMNVEV (reference sequence). CDR3 length equals 14 residues. Trimming pared 5 bases from V and 5 bases from J, leaving 14 bases between. CDR3 residues: CASSHRTEIDTQYF. The CDR3 DNA sequence: TGTGCCAGCAGTCACCGGACAGAGATAGATACGCAGTATTTT.